This T cell receptor beta chain was captured in a study of cytomegalovirus exposure and HLA in healthy donors. Study-wide results and limits: The likely origin of a cluster of highly shared sequence variants was a sequencing artifact.

A note on this clone: Antigen unknown.

The PCR used 60 Vbeta and 13 Jbeta primers. Measured with immunoSEQ multiplex PCR; TCRdb has only the in-frame clones, and not every one. The listing records 80,000 to 100,000 clones. The clonotype comes from a man aged 45-65 years in good health and CMV-seronegative. Specimen: PBMCs.

Written as DNA, the CDR3 is TGTGCCAGCAGTTCGGGGGGCGTACGAGAAAAACTGTTTTTT. This translates into CASSSGGVREKLFF. This sequence joins TRBV6-6 and TRBJ1-4; D is possibly TRBD1 (6 bases). The ends were cut back, 4 bases at V and 8 bases at J, with 14 bases in the middle. The CDR3 sequence is 14 residues long. Germline V lookup: CDR1 MNHNY, CDR2 SVGAGI (reference sequence).